These T cell receptor beta chains were read from a single sample in a study of shared clonotypes between healthy human individuals. Generated by immunoSEQ multiplex PCR, the TCRdb table keeps only in-frame clones and is missing some. The repertoire holds over a million clones, with roughly 96% as singletons. The sample was naive CD4+ T cells sorted from blood. The source of these receptors is a man aged 30 to 45 in good health. The CDR3 runs from the conserved cysteine through the conserved F or W. The D gene is left open where the match is weak. Only some rows state a clone size, as once, few, many or a class for expanded clones.

v_call: TRBV2
clone_size: NA
d_call: TRBD1
j_call: TRBJ2-7
cdr3_aa: CASRSRTGLAHEQYF
cdr3_nt: TGTGCCAGCAGATCCCGGACAGGGCTGGCTCACGAGCAGTACTTC

v_call: TRBV7-9
clone_size: NA
d_call: NA
j_call: TRBJ2-7
cdr3_aa: CASSFPLGEQYF
cdr3_nt: TGTGCCAGCAGCTTCCCCCTGGGAGAGCAGTACTTC

v_call: TRBV10-2
clone_size: NA
d_call: TRBD1
j_call: TRBJ1-2
cdr3_aa: CASTKDREYGYTF
cdr3_nt: TGCGCCAGCACCAAGGACAGGGAGTATGGCTACACCTTC

v_call: TRBV5-6
clone_size: NA
d_call: NA
j_call: TRBJ1-1
cdr3_aa: CASSQRWALANTEAFF
cdr3_nt: TGTGCCAGCAGCCAACGGTGGGCACTAGCGAACACTGAAGCTTTCTTT

v_call: TRBV7-2
clone_size: NA
d_call: NA
j_call: TRBJ2-1
cdr3_aa: CASSLGGDSLKDEQFF
cdr3_nt: TGTGCCAGCAGCTTAGGGGGGGACTCCCTCAAAGATGAGCAGTTCTTC

v_call: TRBV30
clone_size: NA
d_call: NA
j_call: TRBJ1-5
cdr3_aa: CAWTKGGHPGFSNQPQHF
cdr3_nt: TGTGCCTGGACAAAAGGGGGACACCCCGGTTTTAGCAATCAGCCCCAGCATTTT

v_call: TRBV6-1
clone_size: NA
d_call: NA
j_call: TRBJ2-7
cdr3_aa: CASSYTSGAVYF
cdr3_nt: TGTGCCAGCAGCTATACTTCCGGGGCGGTGTACTTC

v_call: TRBV5-1
clone_size: NA
d_call: TRBD1
j_call: TRBJ1-2
cdr3_aa: CASSLEGQAYGYTF
cdr3_nt: TGCGCCAGCAGCTTGGAGGGACAGGCGTATGGCTACACCTTC

v_call: TRBV7-9
clone_size: NA
d_call: NA
j_call: TRBJ2-1
cdr3_aa: CASSLVITGADEQFF
cdr3_nt: TGTGCCAGCAGCTTAGTTATAACGGGAGCGGATGAGCAGTTCTTC

v_call: TRBV5-1
clone_size: few
d_call: TRBD1
j_call: TRBJ2-3
cdr3_aa: CASSPTGSDTQYF
cdr3_nt: TGCGCCAGCAGCCCGACAGGGTCAGATACGCAGTATTTT

v_call: TRBV29-1
clone_size: NA
d_call: NA
j_call: TRBJ1-1
cdr3_aa: CSVQAGPNTEAFF
cdr3_nt: TGCAGCGTTCAGGCAGGACCGAACACTGAAGCTTTCTTT

v_call: TRBV29-1
clone_size: NA
d_call: TRBD2
j_call: TRBJ2-1
cdr3_aa: CSVEEIAGGPRVQFF
cdr3_nt: TGCAGCGTTGAAGAGATAGCGGGAGGGCCTAGGGTTCAGTTCTTC

v_call: TRBV18
clone_size: NA
d_call: NA
j_call: TRBJ2-5
cdr3_aa: CASSPKSAQETQYF
cdr3_nt: TGTGCCAGCTCACCGAAGTCAGCTCAAGAGACCCAGTACTTC

v_call: TRBV19
clone_size: NA
d_call: TRBD1
j_call: TRBJ2-1
cdr3_aa: CASRGRGKNEQFF
cdr3_nt: TGTGCCAGTAGAGGCAGGGGGAAAAATGAGCAGTTCTTC

v_call: TRBV5-4
clone_size: NA
d_call: NA
j_call: TRBJ2-3
cdr3_aa: CASSWTPSEVTDTQYF
cdr3_nt: TGTGCCAGCAGCTGGACCCCGTCGGAGGTAACAGATACGCAGTATTTT

v_call: TRBV5-1
clone_size: NA
d_call: NA
j_call: TRBJ1-5
cdr3_aa: CASSLGQESNQPQHF
cdr3_nt: TGCGCCAGCAGCTTGGGACAGGAGAGCAATCAGCCCCAGCATTTT

v_call: TRBV30
clone_size: NA
d_call: NA
j_call: TRBJ1-1
cdr3_aa: CAWSVVMNTEAFF
cdr3_nt: TGTGCCTGGAGTGTGGTCATGAACACTGAAGCTTTCTTT

v_call: TRBV7-2
clone_size: once
d_call: TRBD1
j_call: TRBJ1-5
cdr3_aa: CASSQTTGQGGPQHF
cdr3_nt: TGTGCCAGCAGCCAAACCACCGGTCAGGGGGGGCCCCAGCATTTT

v_call: TRBV6-6
clone_size: NA
d_call: TRBD1
j_call: TRBJ1-4
cdr3_aa: CASSYEAEQGVKLFF
cdr3_nt: TGTGCCAGCAGTTATGAAGCTGAGCAGGGGGTAAAACTGTTTTTT

v_call: TRBV5-4
clone_size: NA
d_call: NA
j_call: TRBJ1-2
cdr3_aa: CASSLTISNGYTF
cdr3_nt: TGTGCCAGCAGCCTCACTATATCAAATGGCTACACCTTC